This TCR beta chain was recovered during a study of human T cells and chemical hapten exposure. Time point of the sample: patch test 2, 6 weeks after DPC sensitization. Stated treatment: therapeutic diphenylcyclopropenone sensitization with weekly scalp DPC. Study results and caveats: Among expanded TCRs, significantly more large CDR3 similarity clusters formed than among controls. After DPC sensitization, TCRs above 1 in 1000 frequency showed no change. There was a positive correlation between PT1 expanded TCR counts and patch test score.

This clonotype was counted between two and nine times. Its antigen is not known. Germline lookup yields CDR1 SGDLS and CDR2 YYNGEE. Trimming shortened V by 4 bases and J by 0 bases, and 12 bases separated the two germline ends. The CDR3 is made up of 15 amino acids. In the study's own analysis: TCRs per sample had a median of approximately 100,000 and ranged from about 20,000 to 700,000. TCRdb reanalysed the RACE reads using MiXCR and keeps one entry per CDR3 protein. These V and J calls originate from TCRdb's pipeline instead of the authors' own analysis. This sample carries some 150,000 distinct CDR3 sequences, around 11% of them seen once, and the ten largest clones take less than 1.5%.

The V call is TRBV9, the J call TRBJ2-3; D is possibly TRBD1 (6 bases). This sample comprised whole blood, obtained in connection with sensitization to the hapten diphenylcyclopropenone (DPC). The receptor's source is a woman between 45 and 65 years old with alopecia areata. Some clones in this sample may be carry-over from other donors' samples. The chain's CDR3 is CASSFGQTSTDTQYF. CDR3 nucleotides: TGTGCCAGCAGCTTCGGACAGACAAGCACAGATACGCAGTATTTT.